This TCR beta chain stems from a study of long-term antiretroviral therapy in people with HIV. Study-wide background: Samples from the earliest time points predate the 2015 immediate-ART recommendation by about a decade.

The germline V and J ends were trimmed by 6 bases and 0 bases, with 17 bases remaining between them. In germline, CDR1 is KGHSH, CDR2 LQKENI. This CDR3 contains 16 residues. Every sample had 1-10 million cryopreserved PBMC in it before DNA extraction. Study outcomes and limitations: Upon ART, diversity increased but remained lower than transplant donor controls. Pre-ART expanded TRB clones stayed dominant throughout, though often decreasing after ART.

This clone was observed a handful of times. Its antigen remains unknown. Assay version v3.0 of immunoSEQ was used, and it was run at survey level. TCRdb keeps only in-frame clones here, not all; method: immunoSEQ multiplex PCR. The sample contains about 19,000 clones, 79% of which appear only once. The chain carries TRBV18 and TRBJ2-5; D not resolved. This sequence was found in a young man with HIV. The starting material was unsorted PBMCs, obtained at the start of antiretroviral therapy, before treatment. CDR3 amino acids: CASSPGLSTYQETQYF. For the CDR3, the DNA is TGTGCCAGCTCCCCCGGATTGAGCACGTACCAAGAGACCCAGTACTTC. The variable domain in full, completed from reference TRBV18 and TRBJ2-5, reads NAGVMQNPRHLVRRRGQEARLRCSPMKGHSHVYWYRQLPEEGLKFMVYLQKENIIDESGMPKERFSAEFPKEGPSILRIQQVVRGDSAAYFCASSPGLSTYQETQYFGPGTRLLVL.